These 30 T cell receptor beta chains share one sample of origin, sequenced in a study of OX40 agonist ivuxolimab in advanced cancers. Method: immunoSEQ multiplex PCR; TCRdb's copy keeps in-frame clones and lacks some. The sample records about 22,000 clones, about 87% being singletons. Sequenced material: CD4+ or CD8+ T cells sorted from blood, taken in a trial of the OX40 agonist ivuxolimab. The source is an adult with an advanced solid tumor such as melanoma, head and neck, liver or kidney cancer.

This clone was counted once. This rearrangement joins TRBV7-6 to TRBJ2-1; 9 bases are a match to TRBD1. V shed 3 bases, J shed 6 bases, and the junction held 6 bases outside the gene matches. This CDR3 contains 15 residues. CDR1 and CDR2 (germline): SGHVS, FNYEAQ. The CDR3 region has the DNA TGTGCCAGCAGCTTCCGGGACAGGGAGGGCAATGAGCAGTTCTTC. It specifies CASSFRDREGNEQFF.

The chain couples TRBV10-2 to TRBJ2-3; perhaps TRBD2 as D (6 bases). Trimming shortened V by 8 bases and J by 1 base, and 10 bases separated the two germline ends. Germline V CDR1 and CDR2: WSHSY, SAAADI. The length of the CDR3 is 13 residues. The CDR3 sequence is CASGRQGTDTQYF. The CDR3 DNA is TGCGCCAGCGGGAGGCAAGGCACAGATACGCAGTATTTT.

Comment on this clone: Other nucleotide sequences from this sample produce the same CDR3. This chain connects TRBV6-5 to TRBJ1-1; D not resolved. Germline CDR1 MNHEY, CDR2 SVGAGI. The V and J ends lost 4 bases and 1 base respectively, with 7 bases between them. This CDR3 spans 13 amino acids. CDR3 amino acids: CASSLGRNTEAFF. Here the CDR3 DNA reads TGTGCCAGCAGTTTAGGCAGGAACACTGAAGCTTTCTTT.

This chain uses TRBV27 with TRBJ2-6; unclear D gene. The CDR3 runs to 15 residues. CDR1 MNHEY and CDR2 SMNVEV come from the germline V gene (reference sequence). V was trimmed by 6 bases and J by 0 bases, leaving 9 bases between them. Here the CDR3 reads CASSPTSSGANVLTF. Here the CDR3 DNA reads TGTGCCAGCAGCCCAACCAGCTCTGGGGCCAACGTCCTGACTTTC. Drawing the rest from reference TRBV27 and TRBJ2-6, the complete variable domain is EAQVTQNPRYLITVTGKKLTVTCSQNMNHEYMSWYRQDPGLGLRQIYYSMNVEVTDKGDVPEGYKVSRKEKRNFPLILESPSPNQTSLYFCASSPTSSGANVLTFGAGSRLTVL.

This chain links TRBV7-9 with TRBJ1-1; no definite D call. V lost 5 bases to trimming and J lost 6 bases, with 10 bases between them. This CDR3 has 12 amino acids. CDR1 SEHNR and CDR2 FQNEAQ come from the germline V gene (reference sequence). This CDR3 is CASSVGTPEAFF. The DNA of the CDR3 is TGTGCCAGCAGCGTTGGAACCCCTGAAGCTTTCTTT.

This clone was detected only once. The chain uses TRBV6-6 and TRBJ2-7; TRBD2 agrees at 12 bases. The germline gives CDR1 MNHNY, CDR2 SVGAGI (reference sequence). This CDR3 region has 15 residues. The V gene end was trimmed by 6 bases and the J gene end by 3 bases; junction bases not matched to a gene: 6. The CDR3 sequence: CASRPTSGGHYEQYF. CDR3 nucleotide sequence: TGTGCCAGCAGGCCTACTAGCGGGGGGCACTACGAGCAGTACTTC.

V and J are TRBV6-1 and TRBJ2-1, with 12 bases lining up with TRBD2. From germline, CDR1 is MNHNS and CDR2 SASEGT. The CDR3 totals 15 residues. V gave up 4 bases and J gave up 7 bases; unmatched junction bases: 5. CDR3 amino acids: CASSVLAGGSNEQFF. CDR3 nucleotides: TGTGCCAGCAGTGTACTAGCGGGGGGTAGTAATGAGCAGTTCTTC.

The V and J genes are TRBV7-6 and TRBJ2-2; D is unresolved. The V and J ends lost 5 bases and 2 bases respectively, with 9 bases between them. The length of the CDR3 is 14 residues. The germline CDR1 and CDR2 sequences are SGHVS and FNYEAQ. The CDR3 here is CASSPGLNTGELFF. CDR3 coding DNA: TGTGCCAGCAGCCCGGGCCTTAACACCGGGGAGCTGTTTTTT.

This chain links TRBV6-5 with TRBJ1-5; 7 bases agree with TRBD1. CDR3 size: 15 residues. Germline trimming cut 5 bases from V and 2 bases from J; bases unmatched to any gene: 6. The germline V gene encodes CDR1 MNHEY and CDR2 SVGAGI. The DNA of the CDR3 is TGTGCCAGCAGTGCACAGGGGTTTGGCAATCAGCCCCAGCATTTT. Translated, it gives CASSAQGFGNQPQHF.

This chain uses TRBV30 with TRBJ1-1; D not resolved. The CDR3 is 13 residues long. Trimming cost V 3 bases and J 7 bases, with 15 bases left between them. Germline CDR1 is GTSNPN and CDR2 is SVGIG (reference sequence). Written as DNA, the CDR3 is TGTGCCTGGAGCCTTTTTGCCGCCCATGAAGCTTTCTTT. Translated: CAWSLFAAHEAFF.

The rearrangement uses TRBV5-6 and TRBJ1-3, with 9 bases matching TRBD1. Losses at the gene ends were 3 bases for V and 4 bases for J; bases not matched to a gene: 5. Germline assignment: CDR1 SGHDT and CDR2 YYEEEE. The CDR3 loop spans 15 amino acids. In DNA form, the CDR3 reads TGTGCCAGCAGCTGGGGGACAGGGTCGGGAAACACCATATATTTT. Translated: CASSWGTGSGNTIYF.

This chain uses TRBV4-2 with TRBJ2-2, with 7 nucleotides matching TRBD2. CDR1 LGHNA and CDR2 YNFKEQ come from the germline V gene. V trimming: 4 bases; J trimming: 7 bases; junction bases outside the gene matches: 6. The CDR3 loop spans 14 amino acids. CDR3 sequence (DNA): TGTGCCAGCAGCCTCGGACTAGAGGGCGGGGAGCTGTTTTTT. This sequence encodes CASSLGLEGGELFF.

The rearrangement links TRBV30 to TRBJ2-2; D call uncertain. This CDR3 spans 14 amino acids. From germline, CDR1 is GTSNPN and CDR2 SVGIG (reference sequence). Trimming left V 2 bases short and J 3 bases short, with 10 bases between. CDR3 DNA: TGTGCCTGGAGTTTAGACTCATACACCGGGGAGCTGTTTTTT. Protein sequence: CAWSLDSYTGELFF.

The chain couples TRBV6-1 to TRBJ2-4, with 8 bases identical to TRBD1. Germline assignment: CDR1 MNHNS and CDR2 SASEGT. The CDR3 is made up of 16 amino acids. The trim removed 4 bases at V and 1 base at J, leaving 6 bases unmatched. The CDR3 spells CASSAGTGLAKNIQYF. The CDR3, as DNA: TGTGCCAGCAGTGCTGGGACAGGTCTGGCCAAAAACATTCAGTACTTC.

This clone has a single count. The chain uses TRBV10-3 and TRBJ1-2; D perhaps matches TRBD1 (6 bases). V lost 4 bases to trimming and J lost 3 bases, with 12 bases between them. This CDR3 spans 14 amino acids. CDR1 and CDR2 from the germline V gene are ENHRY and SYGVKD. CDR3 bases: TGTGCCATCAGTGGGGGGCGGATTGACTATGGCTACACCTTC. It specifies CAISGGRIDYGYTF.

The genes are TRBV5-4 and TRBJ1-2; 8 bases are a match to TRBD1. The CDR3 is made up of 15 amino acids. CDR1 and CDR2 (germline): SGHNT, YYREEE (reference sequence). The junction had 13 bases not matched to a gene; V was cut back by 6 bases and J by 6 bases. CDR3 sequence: CASKDLDRAMDGYTF. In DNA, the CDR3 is TGTGCCAGCAAGGACCTGGACAGGGCCATGGATGGCTACACCTTC.

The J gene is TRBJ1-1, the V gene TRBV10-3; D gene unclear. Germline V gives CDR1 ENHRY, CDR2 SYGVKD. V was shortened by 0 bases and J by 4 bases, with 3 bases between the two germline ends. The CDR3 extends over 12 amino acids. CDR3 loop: CAISESGTEAFF. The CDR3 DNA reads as TGTGCCATCAGTGAGTCGGGCACTGAAGCTTTCTTT.

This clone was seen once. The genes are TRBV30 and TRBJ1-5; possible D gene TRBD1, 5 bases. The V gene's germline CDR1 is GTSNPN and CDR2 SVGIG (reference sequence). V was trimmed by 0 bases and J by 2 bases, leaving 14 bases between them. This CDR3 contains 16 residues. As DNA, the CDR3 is TGTGCCTGGAGTGTAATGGGGGGGGAAGGCAATCAGCCCCAGCATTTT. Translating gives CAWSVMGGEGNQPQHF.

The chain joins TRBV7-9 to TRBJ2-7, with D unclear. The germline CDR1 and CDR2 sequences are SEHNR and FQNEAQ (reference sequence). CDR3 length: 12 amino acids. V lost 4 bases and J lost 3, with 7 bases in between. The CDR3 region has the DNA TGTGCCAGCAGCTCGGTGCGCTACGAGCAGTACTTC. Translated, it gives CASSSVRYEQYF.

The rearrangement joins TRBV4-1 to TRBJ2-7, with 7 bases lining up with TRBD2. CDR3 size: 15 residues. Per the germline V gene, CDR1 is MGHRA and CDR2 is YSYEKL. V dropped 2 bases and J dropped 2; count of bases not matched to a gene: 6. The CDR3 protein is CASSQSASGAYEQYF. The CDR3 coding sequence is TGCGCCAGCAGCCAATCGGCCAGCGGGGCCTACGAGCAGTACTTC.

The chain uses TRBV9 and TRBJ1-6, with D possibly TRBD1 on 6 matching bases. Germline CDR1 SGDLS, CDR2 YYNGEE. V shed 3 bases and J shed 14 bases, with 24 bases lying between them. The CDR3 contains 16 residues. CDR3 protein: CASSGQQGMGLFTLHF. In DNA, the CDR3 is TGTGCCAGCAGCGGTCAACAGGGAATGGGTCTTTTCACCCTCCACTTT.

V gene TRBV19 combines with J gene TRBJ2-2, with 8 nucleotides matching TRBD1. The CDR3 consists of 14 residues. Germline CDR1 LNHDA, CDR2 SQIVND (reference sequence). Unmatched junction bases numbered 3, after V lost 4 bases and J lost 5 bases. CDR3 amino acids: CASSTTGETGELFF. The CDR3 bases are TGTGCCAGTAGTACGACAGGGGAGACCGGGGAGCTGTTTTTT.

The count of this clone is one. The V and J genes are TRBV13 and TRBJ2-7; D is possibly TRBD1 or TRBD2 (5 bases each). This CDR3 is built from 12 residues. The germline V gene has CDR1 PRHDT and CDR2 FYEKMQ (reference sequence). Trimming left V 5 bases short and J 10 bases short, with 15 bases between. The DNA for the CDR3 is TGTGCCAGCAGCCAAGGGACGGATACCCAGTACTTC. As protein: CASSQGTDTQYF.

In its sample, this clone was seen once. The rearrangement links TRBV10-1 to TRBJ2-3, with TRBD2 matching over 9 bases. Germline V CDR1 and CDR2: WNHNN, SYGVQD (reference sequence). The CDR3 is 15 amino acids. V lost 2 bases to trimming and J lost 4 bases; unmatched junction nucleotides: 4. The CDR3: CASSEGTSFPDTQYF. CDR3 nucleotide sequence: TGCGCCAGCAGTGAGGGGACTAGCTTCCCAGATACGCAGTATTTT.

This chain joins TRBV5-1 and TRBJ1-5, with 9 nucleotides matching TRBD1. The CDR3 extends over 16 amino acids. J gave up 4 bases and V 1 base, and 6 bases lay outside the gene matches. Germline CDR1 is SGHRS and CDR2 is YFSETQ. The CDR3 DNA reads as TGCGCCAGCAGCTTGTGGACAGGGGAGGTGAATCAGCCCCAGCATTTT. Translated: CASSLWTGEVNQPQHF. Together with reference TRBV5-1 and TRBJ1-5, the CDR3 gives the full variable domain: KAGVTQTPRYLIKTRGQQVTLSCSPISGHRSVSWYQQTPGQGLQFLFEYFSETQRNKGNFPGRFSGRQFSNSRSEMNVSTLELGDSALYLCASSLWTGEVNQPQHFGDGTRLSIL.

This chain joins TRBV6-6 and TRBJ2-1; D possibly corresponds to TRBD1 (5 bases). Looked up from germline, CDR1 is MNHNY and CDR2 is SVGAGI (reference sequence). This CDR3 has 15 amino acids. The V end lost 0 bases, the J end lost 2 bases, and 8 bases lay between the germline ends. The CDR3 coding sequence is TGTGCCAGCAGTTACTCGACAGAAGCCTACAATGAGCAGTTCTTC. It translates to CASSYSTEAYNEQFF.

The CDR3 DNA sequence: TGTGCCAGCAGCGATCGGGGCGAAGGCTACGAGCAGTACTTC. This codes for CASSDRGEGYEQYF. V is TRBV11-3 and J is TRBJ2-7; D is possibly TRBD1 or TRBD2 (5 bases each). The germline V gene has CDR1 SGHNT and CDR2 YENEEA. V was shortened by 5 bases and J by 3 bases, with 14 bases between the two germline ends. This CDR3 is built from 14 residues.

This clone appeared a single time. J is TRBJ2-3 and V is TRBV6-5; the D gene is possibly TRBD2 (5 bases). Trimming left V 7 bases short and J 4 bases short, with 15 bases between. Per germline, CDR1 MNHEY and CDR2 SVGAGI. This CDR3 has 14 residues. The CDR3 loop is CASTERGFPDTQYF. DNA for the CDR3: TGTGCCAGCACCGAACGGGGTTTCCCAGATACGCAGTATTTT.

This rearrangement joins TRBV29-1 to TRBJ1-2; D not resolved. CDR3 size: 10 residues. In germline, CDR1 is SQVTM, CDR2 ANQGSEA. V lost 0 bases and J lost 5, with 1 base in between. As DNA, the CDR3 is TGCAGCGTTGAAGATTATGGCTACACCTTC. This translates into CSVEDYGYTF.

DNA of the CDR3: TGTGCCTGGAGTCGGGAGACAGATACGCAGTATTTT. Translating it yields CAWSRETDTQYF. The rearrangement links TRBV30 to TRBJ2-3; TRBD2 is a possible D gene (6 bases). The germline V gene encodes CDR1 GTSNPN and CDR2 SVGIG (reference sequence). The CDR3 is made up of 12 amino acids. Trimming removed 2 bases at V and 3 bases at J, with 6 bases between.